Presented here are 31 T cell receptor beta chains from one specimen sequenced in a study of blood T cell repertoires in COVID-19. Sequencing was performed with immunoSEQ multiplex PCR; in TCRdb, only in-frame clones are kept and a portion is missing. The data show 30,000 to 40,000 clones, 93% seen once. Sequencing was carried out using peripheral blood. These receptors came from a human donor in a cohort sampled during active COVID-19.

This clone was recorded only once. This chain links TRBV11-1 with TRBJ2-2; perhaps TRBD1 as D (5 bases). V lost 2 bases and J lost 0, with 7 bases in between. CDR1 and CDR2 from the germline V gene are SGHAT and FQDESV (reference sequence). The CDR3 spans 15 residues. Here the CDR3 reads CASSLQGTNTGELFF. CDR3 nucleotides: TGTGCCAGCAGCTTACAGGGAACGAACACCGGGGAGCTGTTTTTT.

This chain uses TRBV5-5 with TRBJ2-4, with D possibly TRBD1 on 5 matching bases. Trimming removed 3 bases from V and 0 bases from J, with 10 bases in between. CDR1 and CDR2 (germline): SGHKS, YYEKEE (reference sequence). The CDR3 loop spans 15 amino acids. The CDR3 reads CASSWGMSAKNIQYF. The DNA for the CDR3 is TGTGCCAGCAGCTGGGGCATGTCAGCCAAAAACATTCAGTACTTC.

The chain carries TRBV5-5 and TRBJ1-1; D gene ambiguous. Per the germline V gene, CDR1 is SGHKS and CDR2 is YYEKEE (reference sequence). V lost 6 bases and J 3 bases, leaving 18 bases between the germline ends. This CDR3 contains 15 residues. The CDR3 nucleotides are TGTGCCAGCAAACCCCGGGAGGGTCCGGACACTGAAGCTTTCTTT. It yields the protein CASKPREGPDTEAFF.

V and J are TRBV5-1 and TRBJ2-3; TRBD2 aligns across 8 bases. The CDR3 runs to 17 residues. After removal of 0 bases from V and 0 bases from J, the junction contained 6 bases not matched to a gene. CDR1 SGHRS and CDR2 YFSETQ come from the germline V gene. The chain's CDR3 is CASSLEAGGPSTDTQYF. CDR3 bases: TGCGCCAGCAGCTTGGAGGCGGGGGGCCCTAGCACAGATACGCAGTATTTT.

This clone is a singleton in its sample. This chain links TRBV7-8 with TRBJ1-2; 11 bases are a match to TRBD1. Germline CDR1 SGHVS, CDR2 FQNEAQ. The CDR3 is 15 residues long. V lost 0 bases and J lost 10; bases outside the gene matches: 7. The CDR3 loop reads CASSLAYRDRGDYTF. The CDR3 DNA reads TGTGCCAGCAGCTTAGCGTACCGGGACAGGGGGGACTACACCTTC.

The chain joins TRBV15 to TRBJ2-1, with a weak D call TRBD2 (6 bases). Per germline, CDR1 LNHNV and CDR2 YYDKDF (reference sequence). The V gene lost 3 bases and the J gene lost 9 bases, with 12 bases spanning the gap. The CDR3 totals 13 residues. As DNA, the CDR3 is TGTGCCACCAGCAGGGGAACGGGAGCTGAGCAGTTCTTC. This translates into CATSRGTGAEQFF.

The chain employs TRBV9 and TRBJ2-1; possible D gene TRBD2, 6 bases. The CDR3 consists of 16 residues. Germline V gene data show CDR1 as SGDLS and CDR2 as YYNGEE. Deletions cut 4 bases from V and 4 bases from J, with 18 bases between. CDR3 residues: CASSPPGAGSYNEQFF. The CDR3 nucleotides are TGTGCCAGCAGCCCCCCAGGCGCGGGGTCATACAATGAGCAGTTCTTC.

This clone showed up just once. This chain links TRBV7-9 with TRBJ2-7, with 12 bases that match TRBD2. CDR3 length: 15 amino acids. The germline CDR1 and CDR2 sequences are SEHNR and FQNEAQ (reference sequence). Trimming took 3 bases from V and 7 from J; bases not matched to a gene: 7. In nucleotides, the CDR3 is TGTGCCAGCAGCTTGGGACTAGCGGGTAAACTTGAGCAGTACTTC. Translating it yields CASSLGLAGKLEQYF.

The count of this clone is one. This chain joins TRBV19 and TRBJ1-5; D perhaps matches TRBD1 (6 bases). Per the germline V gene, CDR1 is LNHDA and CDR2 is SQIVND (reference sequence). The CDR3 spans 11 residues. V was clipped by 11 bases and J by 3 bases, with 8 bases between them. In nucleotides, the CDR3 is TGTGCCGGACAGCACAATCAGCCCCAGCATTTT. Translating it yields CAGQHNQPQHF.

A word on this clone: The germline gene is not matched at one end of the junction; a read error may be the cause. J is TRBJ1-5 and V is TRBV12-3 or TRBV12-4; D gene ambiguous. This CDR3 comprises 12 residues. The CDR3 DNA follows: TGTGCCAGCAGTTTAAATCGGGGTTTTTTAATTTTT. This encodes CASSLNRGFLIF.

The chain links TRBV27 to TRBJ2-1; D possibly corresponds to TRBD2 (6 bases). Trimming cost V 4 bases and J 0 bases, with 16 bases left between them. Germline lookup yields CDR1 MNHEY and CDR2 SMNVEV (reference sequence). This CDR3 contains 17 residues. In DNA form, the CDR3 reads TGTGCCAGCAGTTCGTCCGCGTGGAGGGGCTCCTACAATGAGCAGTTCTTC. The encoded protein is CASSSSAWRGSYNEQFF.

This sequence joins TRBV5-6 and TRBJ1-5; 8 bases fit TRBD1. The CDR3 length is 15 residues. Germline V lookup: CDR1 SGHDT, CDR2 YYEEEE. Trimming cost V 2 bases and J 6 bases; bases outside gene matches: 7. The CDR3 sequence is CASSFQKQGGQPQHF. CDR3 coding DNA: TGTGCCAGCAGCTTCCAAAAACAGGGGGGTCAGCCCCAGCATTTT. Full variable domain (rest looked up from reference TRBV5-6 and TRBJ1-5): DAGVTQSPTHLIKTRGQQVTLRCSPKSGHDTVSWYQQALGQGPQFIFQYYEEEERQRGNFPDRFSGHQFPNYSSELNVNALLLGDSALYLCASSFQKQGGQPQHFGDGTRLSIL.

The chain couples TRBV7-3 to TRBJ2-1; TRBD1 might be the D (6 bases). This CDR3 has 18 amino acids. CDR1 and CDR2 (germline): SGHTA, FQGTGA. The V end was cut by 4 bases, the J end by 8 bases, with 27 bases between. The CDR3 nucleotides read TGTGCCAGCAGCTCCAAAGAGGGGGAGACAGCAGGGGCCGATGAGCAGTTCTTC. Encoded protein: CASSSKEGETAGADEQFF.

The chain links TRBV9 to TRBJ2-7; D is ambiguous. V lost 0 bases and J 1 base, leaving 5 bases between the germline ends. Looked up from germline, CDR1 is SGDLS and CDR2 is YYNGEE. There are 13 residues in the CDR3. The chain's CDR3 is CASSVDSSYEQYF. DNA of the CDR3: TGTGCCAGCAGCGTAGATAGTTCCTACGAGCAGTACTTC.

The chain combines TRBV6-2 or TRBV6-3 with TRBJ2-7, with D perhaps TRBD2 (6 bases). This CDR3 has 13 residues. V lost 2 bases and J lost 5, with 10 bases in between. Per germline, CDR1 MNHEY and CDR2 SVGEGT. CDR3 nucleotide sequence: TGTGCCAGCAGTTACGTGACTAGGGACGAGCAGTACTTC. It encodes CASSYVTRDEQYF.

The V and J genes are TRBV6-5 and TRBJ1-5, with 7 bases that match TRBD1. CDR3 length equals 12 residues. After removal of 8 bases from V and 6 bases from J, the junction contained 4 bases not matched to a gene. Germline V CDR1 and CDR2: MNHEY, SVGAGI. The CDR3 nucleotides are TGTGCCAGCTCGGACAGGCTTCAGCCCCAGCATTTT. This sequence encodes CASSDRLQPQHF.

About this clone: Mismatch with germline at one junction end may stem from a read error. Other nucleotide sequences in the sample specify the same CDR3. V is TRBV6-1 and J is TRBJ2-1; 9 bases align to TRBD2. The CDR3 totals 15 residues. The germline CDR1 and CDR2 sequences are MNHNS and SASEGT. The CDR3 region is CASSEAAGGADEQFF. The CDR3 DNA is TGTGCCAGCAGCGAAGCGGCGGGGGGGGCGGATGAGCAGTTCTTC.

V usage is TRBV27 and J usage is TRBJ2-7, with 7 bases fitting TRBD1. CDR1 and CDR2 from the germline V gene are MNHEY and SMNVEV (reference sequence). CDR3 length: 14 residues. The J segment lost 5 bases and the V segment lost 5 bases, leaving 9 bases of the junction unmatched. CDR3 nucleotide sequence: TGTGCCAGCAGTCAAAGAGACAGGGACGACGAGCAGTACTTC. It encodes CASSQRDRDDEQYF.

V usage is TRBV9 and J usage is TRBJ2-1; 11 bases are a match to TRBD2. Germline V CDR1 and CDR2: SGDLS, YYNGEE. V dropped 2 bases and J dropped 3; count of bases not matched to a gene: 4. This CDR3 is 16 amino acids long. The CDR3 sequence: CASSVGTSGLYNEQFF. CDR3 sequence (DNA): TGTGCCAGCAGCGTTGGGACTAGCGGACTCTACAATGAGCAGTTCTTC.

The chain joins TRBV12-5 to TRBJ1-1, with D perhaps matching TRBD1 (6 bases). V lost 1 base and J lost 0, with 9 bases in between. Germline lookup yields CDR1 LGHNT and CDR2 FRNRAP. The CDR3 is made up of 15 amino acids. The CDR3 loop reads CASGLGQGLNTEAFF. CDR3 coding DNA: TGTGCTAGTGGTTTGGGGCAGGGGTTGAACACTGAAGCTTTCTTT.

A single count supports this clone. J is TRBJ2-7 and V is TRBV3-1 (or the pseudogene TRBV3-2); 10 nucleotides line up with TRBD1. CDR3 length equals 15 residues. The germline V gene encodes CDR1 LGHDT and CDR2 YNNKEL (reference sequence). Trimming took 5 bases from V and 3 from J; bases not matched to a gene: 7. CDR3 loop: CASSYDRGRDYEQYF. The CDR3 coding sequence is TGTGCCAGCAGCTATGACAGGGGGCGTGACTACGAGCAGTACTTC.

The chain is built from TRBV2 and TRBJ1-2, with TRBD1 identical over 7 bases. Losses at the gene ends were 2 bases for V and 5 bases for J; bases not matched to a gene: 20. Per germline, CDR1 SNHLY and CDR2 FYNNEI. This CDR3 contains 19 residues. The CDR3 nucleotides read TGTGCCAGCAGTGAACGTGGGGGAGCCGCGGACAGGAGACTTTATGGCTACACCTTC. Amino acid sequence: CASSERGGAADRRLYGYTF.

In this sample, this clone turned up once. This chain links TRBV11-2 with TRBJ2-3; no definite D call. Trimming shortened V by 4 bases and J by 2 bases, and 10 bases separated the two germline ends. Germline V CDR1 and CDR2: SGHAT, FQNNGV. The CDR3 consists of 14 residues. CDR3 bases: TGTGCCAGCAGCTCCGAGACTTCCACAGATACGCAGTATTTT. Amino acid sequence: CASSSETSTDTQYF.

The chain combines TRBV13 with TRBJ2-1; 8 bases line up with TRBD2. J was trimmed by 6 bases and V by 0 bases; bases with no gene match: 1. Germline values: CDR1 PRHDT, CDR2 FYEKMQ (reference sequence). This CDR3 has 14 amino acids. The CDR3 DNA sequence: TGTGCCAGCAGCTTAGGGCGGGGGGTCAATGAGCAGTTCTTC. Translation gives CASSLGRGVNEQFF.

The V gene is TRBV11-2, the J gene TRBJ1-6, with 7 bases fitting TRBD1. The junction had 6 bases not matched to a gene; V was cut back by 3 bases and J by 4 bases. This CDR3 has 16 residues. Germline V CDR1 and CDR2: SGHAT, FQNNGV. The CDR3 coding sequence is TGTGCCAGCAGCTTCAGCAGGGGGGATTATAATTCACCCCTCCACTTT. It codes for CASSFSRGDYNSPLHF.

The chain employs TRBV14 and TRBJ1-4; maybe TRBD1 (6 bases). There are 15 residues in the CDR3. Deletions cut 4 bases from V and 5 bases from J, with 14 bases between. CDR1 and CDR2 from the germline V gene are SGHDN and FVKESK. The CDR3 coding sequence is TGTGCCAGCAGCCTAGCGGGGGCTACCAATGAAAAACTGTTTTTT. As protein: CASSLAGATNEKLFF.

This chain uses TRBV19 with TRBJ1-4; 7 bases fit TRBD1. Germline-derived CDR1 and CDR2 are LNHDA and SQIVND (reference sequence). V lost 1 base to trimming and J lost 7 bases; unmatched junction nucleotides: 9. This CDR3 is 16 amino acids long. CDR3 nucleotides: TGTGCCAGTAGTATAGTTGACAGGGAGGTCGTTGAAAAACTGTTTTTT. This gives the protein CASSIVDREVVEKLFF. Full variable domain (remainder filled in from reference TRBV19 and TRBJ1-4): DGGITQSPKYLFRKEGQNVTLSCEQNLNHDAMYWYRQDPGQGLRLIYYSQIVNDFQKGDIAEGYSVSREKKESFPLTVTSAQKNPTAFYLCASSIVDREVVEKLFFGSGTQLSVL.

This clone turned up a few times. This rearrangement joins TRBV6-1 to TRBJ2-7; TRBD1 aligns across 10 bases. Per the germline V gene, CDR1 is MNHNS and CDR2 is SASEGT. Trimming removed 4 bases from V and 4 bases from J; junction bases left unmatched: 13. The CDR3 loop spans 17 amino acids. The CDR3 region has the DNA TGTGCCAGCAGTGCCCCCCCGTGGACAGGGGGAGGATACGAGCAGTACTTC. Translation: CASSAPPWTGGGYEQYF.

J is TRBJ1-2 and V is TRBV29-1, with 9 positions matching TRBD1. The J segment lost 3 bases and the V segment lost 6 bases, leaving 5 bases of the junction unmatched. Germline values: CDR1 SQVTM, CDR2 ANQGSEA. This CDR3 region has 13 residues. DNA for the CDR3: TGCAGCGTCCCGGGACAGGGTGACTATGGCTACACCTTC. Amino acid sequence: CSVPGQGDYGYTF.

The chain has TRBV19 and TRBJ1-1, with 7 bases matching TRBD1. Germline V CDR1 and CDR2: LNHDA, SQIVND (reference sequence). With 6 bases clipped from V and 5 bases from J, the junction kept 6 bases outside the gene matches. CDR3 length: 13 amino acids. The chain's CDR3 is CASSLDRETEAFF. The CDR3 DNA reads TGTGCCAGTAGCCTCGACAGGGAAACTGAAGCTTTCTTT.

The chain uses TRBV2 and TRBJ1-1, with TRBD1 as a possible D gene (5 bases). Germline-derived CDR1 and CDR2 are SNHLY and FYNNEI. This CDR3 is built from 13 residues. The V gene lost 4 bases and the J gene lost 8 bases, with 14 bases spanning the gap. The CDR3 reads CASSGGSGGEAFF. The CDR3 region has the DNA TGTGCCAGCAGTGGAGGTTCTGGGGGGGAAGCTTTCTTT. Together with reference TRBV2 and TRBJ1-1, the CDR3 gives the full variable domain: EPEVTQTPSHQVTQMGQEVILRCVPISNHLYFYWYRQILGQKVEFLVSFYNNEISEKSEIFDDQFSVERPDGSNFTLKIRSTKLEDSAMYFCASSGGSGGEAFFGQGTRLTVV.